The rows below give T cell receptor beta chains drawn from one sample of a study of spatial heterogeneity in lung cancer. TCRdb reprocessed the 5' RACE reads via MiXCR and lists one record per CDR3 protein. The sample holds approximately 110,000 distinct CDR3 sequences, 11% seen once. The input for sequencing was PBMCs, taken at follow-up. These receptors came from a female donor with early-stage non-small cell lung cancer. Both conserved end residues are part of each CDR3. D genes are given only for firm matches. Clone size, where shown, is once, few, many, or a class for clones that have expanded.

v_call: TRBV12-3/TRBV12-4; d_call: -; j_call: TRBJ1-4; clone_size: -; cdr3_nt: TGTGCCAGCAGTATCTGGACGACAGGCGGAGGCGAAAAACTGTTTTTT; cdr3_aa: CASSIWTTGGGEKLFF
v_call: TRBV2; d_call: -; j_call: TRBJ1-2; clone_size: -; cdr3_nt: TGTGCCAGCAGGCCTGACTTTCCGGGGGGCAAGAGTGGCTACACCTTC; cdr3_aa: CASRPDFPGGKSGYTF
v_call: TRBV28; d_call: -; j_call: TRBJ2-2; clone_size: many; cdr3_nt: TGTGCCAGCAGTTCCCCTTCGAAGTGGACCGGGGAGCTGTTTTTT; cdr3_aa: CASSSPSKWTGELFF
v_call: TRBV13; d_call: -; j_call: TRBJ2-1; clone_size: -; cdr3_nt: TGTGCCAGCAGCCTATCCTATGAGCAGTTCTTC; cdr3_aa: CASSLSYEQFF
v_call: TRBV30; d_call: -; j_call: TRBJ1-1; clone_size: few; cdr3_nt: TGTGCCTGGAGTACACAGGGGAACACTGAAGCTTTCTTT; cdr3_aa: CAWSTQGNTEAFF
v_call: TRBV27; d_call: TRBD1; j_call: TRBJ2-4; clone_size: few; cdr3_nt: TGTGCCATTGGGACAGACTCTAAAAACATTCAGTACTTC; cdr3_aa: CAIGTDSKNIQYF
v_call: TRBV10-3; d_call: TRBD2; j_call: TRBJ2-7; clone_size: few; cdr3_nt: TGTGCCATCAGGACCGCTAGCGGGAGGGCCTCCTACGAGCAGTACTTC; cdr3_aa: CAIRTASGRASYEQYF
v_call: TRBV6-1; d_call: TRBD2; j_call: TRBJ2-2; clone_size: -; cdr3_nt: TGTGCCAGCAGTGCTAGGGGACTAGCGGGAGCGATCACCGGGGAGCTGTTTTTT; cdr3_aa: CASSARGLAGAITGELFF
v_call: TRBV20-1; d_call: -; j_call: TRBJ1-1; clone_size: -; cdr3_nt: TGCAGTGCTAGTTCTCAGGGGACCGCTGAAGCTTTCTTT; cdr3_aa: CSASSQGTAEAFF
v_call: TRBV7-9; d_call: -; j_call: TRBJ2-5; clone_size: -; cdr3_nt: TGTGCCAGCAGCTTAAGTACGGTTCAAGAGACCCAGTACTTC; cdr3_aa: CASSLSTVQETQYF
v_call: TRBV12-3/TRBV12-4; d_call: -; j_call: TRBJ1-2; clone_size: many; cdr3_nt: TGTGCCAGCAGACGGACAGTTATTAACTATGGCTACACCTTC; cdr3_aa: CASRRTVINYGYTF
v_call: TRBV28; d_call: TRBD1; j_call: TRBJ2-3; clone_size: many; cdr3_nt: TGTGCCAGCAGCCCTGCAACAGGGGGCGGGCGGACGCAGTATTTT; cdr3_aa: CASSPATGGGRTQYF
v_call: TRBV29-1; d_call: TRBD1; j_call: TRBJ1-2; clone_size: many; cdr3_nt: TGCAGCCCCAATAAACCGACAGGGGACTATGGCTACACCTTC; cdr3_aa: CSPNKPTGDYGYTF
v_call: TRBV3-1; d_call: TRBD1; j_call: TRBJ1-1; clone_size: few; cdr3_nt: TGTGCCAGCAGTAAGGGACAGCCGAACACTGAAGCTTTCTTT; cdr3_aa: CASSKGQPNTEAFF
v_call: TRBV28; d_call: TRBD1; j_call: TRBJ1-5; clone_size: -; cdr3_nt: TGTGCCAGCAGACCTGACAGGGTTTATCAGCCCCAGCATTTT; cdr3_aa: CASRPDRVYQPQHF
v_call: TRBV14; d_call: TRBD1; j_call: TRBJ2-1; clone_size: many; cdr3_nt: TGTGCCAGCAGCCCACTCCCTGGACAGGGGAACTACAATGAGCAGTTCTTC; cdr3_aa: CASSPLPGQGNYNEQFF
v_call: TRBV25-1; d_call: TRBD2; j_call: TRBJ2-3; clone_size: -; cdr3_nt: TGTGCCAGCAGTGAAAGCGGGAGGGGCGCAGATACGCAGTATTTT; cdr3_aa: CASSESGRGADTQYF
v_call: TRBV3-1; d_call: -; j_call: TRBJ2-1; clone_size: many; cdr3_nt: TGTGCCAGCAGACTTAAGGGACTTTACAATGAGCAGTTCTTC; cdr3_aa: CASRLKGLYNEQFF
v_call: TRBV29-1; d_call: TRBD1; j_call: TRBJ2-1; clone_size: few; cdr3_nt: TGCAGTCTCTTGAGGGACAGGGGGGCCAATGAGCAGTTCTTC; cdr3_aa: CSLLRDRGANEQFF
v_call: TRBV3-1; d_call: -; j_call: TRBJ1-1; clone_size: -; cdr3_nt: TGTGCCAGCAGCCTGGCCCATCGGGGAACTGAAGCTTTCTTT; cdr3_aa: CASSLAHRGTEAFF
v_call: TRBV3-1; d_call: -; j_call: TRBJ2-3; clone_size: -; cdr3_nt: TGTGCCAGCACACTTCGCTTGGGGGCCGGGACTAATTCAGATACGCAGTATTTT; cdr3_aa: CASTLRLGAGTNSDTQYF
v_call: TRBV9; d_call: TRBD1; j_call: TRBJ2-5; clone_size: -; cdr3_nt: TGTGCCAGCAGCGTAGGCTGGACAGGGGGCCAGACCCAGTACTTC; cdr3_aa: CASSVGWTGGQTQYF
v_call: TRBV20-1; d_call: -; j_call: TRBJ2-5; clone_size: -; cdr3_nt: TGCAGTGCCCTCCGGCAGCCAGCTCAAGAGACCCAGTACTTC; cdr3_aa: CSALRQPAQETQYF
v_call: TRBV9; d_call: -; j_call: TRBJ2-5; clone_size: -; cdr3_nt: TGTGCCAGTTCCCCGGCGGTGGGCCTGGGAGAGACCCAGTACTTC; cdr3_aa: CASSPAVGLGETQYF
v_call: TRBV3-1; d_call: TRBD2; j_call: TRBJ2-2; clone_size: many; cdr3_nt: TGTGCCAGCAGCCAGGGACTAGCGGGAACAGCCACCGGGGAGCTGTTTTTT; cdr3_aa: CASSQGLAGTATGELFF
v_call: TRBV27; d_call: -; j_call: TRBJ2-5; clone_size: many; cdr3_nt: TGTGCCAGCAGTTTAGGACATCCAGGGGCATCAGGAGAGACCCAGTACTTC; cdr3_aa: CASSLGHPGASGETQYF
v_call: TRBV6-2/TRBV6-3; d_call: -; j_call: TRBJ2-4; clone_size: -; cdr3_nt: TGTGCCAGCAGACTCGGACAGACTCTAATTCAGTACTTC; cdr3_aa: CASRLGQTLIQYF
v_call: TRBV20-1; d_call: TRBD2; j_call: TRBJ2-7; clone_size: -; cdr3_nt: TGCAGCGTCCCCCCAGCGGGAGGGCCGGAGGAGCAGTACTTC; cdr3_aa: CSVPPAGGPEEQYF
v_call: TRBV29-1; d_call: -; j_call: TRBJ2-3; clone_size: few; cdr3_nt: TGCAGCGTTCGGCAAGATACGCAGTATTTT; cdr3_aa: CSVRQDTQYF
v_call: TRBV15; d_call: TRBD1; j_call: TRBJ1-1; clone_size: many; cdr3_nt: TGTGCCACTGCTAGACAGGGTAGGACTGAAGCTTTCTTT; cdr3_aa: CATARQGRTEAFF
v_call: TRBV7-9; d_call: TRBD2; j_call: TRBJ2-1; clone_size: -; cdr3_nt: TGTGCCAGCAGCTCCCGACTAGCCAATGAGCAGTTCTTC; cdr3_aa: CASSSRLANEQFF
v_call: TRBV24-1; d_call: -; j_call: TRBJ2-2; clone_size: many; cdr3_nt: TGTGCCACCAGTGATCCCGGCGGGTACACCGGGGAGCTGTTTTTT; cdr3_aa: CATSDPGGYTGELFF
v_call: TRBV6-5; d_call: -; j_call: TRBJ2-3; clone_size: -; cdr3_nt: TGTGCCAGCAGTTACACCTGGGCCTCAGGTCCGCAGTATTTT; cdr3_aa: CASSYTWASGPQYF
v_call: TRBV28; d_call: -; j_call: TRBJ1-5; clone_size: few; cdr3_nt: TGTGCCAGCGTCGCGGGGGGGAATCAGCCCCAGCATTTT; cdr3_aa: CASVAGGNQPQHF
v_call: TRBV5-1; d_call: -; j_call: TRBJ1-5; clone_size: few; cdr3_nt: TGCGCCAGCAGCTTGGACGCGGGTTTCAATCAGCCCCAGCATTTT; cdr3_aa: CASSLDAGFNQPQHF
v_call: TRBV20-1; d_call: TRBD2; j_call: TRBJ2-1; clone_size: -; cdr3_nt: TGCAGTGCTAGAGGAACAGCGGGAACCAATGAGCAGTTCTTC; cdr3_aa: CSARGTAGTNEQFF
v_call: TRBV10-3; d_call: TRBD2; j_call: TRBJ2-1; clone_size: few; cdr3_nt: TGTGCCATCAGTGAAGGATGGGGACTAGCGATCGATGAGCAGTTCTTC; cdr3_aa: CAISEGWGLAIDEQFF
v_call: TRBV7-9; d_call: TRBD2; j_call: TRBJ2-3; clone_size: many; cdr3_nt: TGTGCCAGCAGCGCGGGGACTAGCGGGGGCACAGATACGCAGTATTTT; cdr3_aa: CASSAGTSGGTDTQYF
v_call: TRBV11-2; d_call: -; j_call: TRBJ2-5; clone_size: -; cdr3_nt: TGTGCCAGCAGCTTCAATGGCAGACAAGAGACCCAGTACTTC; cdr3_aa: CASSFNGRQETQYF
v_call: TRBV3-2; d_call: -; j_call: TRBJ1-2; clone_size: few; cdr3_nt: TGTGCCAGCAGCCAAGTGTTGGACCGCGTCTATGGCTACACCTTC; cdr3_aa: CASSQVLDRVYGYTF
v_call: TRBV10-3; d_call: -; j_call: TRBJ2-7; clone_size: few; cdr3_nt: TGTGCCATCAGTGAGCCGGGGGTTCGCGAGCAGTACTTC; cdr3_aa: CAISEPGVREQYF
v_call: TRBV7-3; d_call: -; j_call: TRBJ2-4; clone_size: -; cdr3_nt: TGTGCCAGCAGCTTAGGTTCAACACAGAACATTCAGTACTTC; cdr3_aa: CASSLGSTQNIQYF
v_call: TRBV20-1; d_call: TRBD1; j_call: TRBJ2-1; clone_size: many; cdr3_nt: TGCAGTGCTAGAACAGGGGGCCGGGAGCAGTTCTTC; cdr3_aa: CSARTGGREQFF
v_call: TRBV28; d_call: -; j_call: TRBJ2-7; clone_size: -; cdr3_nt: TGTGCCAGCAGTTTTAGGGGACGTCCCCAATACGAGCAGTACTTC; cdr3_aa: CASSFRGRPQYEQYF
v_call: TRBV7-2; d_call: TRBD2; j_call: TRBJ2-5; clone_size: many; cdr3_nt: TGTGCCAGCAGCCGTAGCGGGAGTGGGGAGACCCAGTACTTC; cdr3_aa: CASSRSGSGETQYF
v_call: TRBV3-1; d_call: TRBD2; j_call: TRBJ2-1; clone_size: -; cdr3_nt: TGTGCCAGCAGCCCCTGGCAACCTGTTAGCGGGAGTCGAAACAATGAGCAGTTCTTC; cdr3_aa: CASSPWQPVSGSRNNEQFF
v_call: TRBV3-1; d_call: -; j_call: TRBJ1-2; clone_size: few; cdr3_nt: TGTGCCAGCAGCCAAGATCAGGGTCGTGGGTATGGCTACACCTTC; cdr3_aa: CASSQDQGRGYGYTF
v_call: TRBV2; d_call: -; j_call: TRBJ2-1; clone_size: few; cdr3_nt: TGTGCCAGCAGTAACAGGGGGGGCTACAATGAGCAGTTCTTC; cdr3_aa: CASSNRGGYNEQFF
v_call: TRBV12-3/TRBV12-4; d_call: TRBD2; j_call: TRBJ2-2; clone_size: -; cdr3_nt: TGTGCCAGCAGTCCAGCGGGAGGGCTGTACACCGGGGAGCTGTTTTTT; cdr3_aa: CASSPAGGLYTGELFF
v_call: TRBV6-5; d_call: -; j_call: TRBJ2-1; clone_size: -; cdr3_nt: TGTGCCAGCAGTACCAAGCCCCGCTCCTACAATGAGCAGTTCTTC; cdr3_aa: CASSTKPRSYNEQFF
v_call: TRBV7-2; d_call: TRBD1; j_call: TRBJ2-7; clone_size: few; cdr3_nt: TGTGCCAGCAGCTTAGGCGGGACAGGGGGGAACGAGCAGTACTTC; cdr3_aa: CASSLGGTGGNEQYF
v_call: TRBV12-3/TRBV12-4; d_call: TRBD2; j_call: TRBJ2-1; clone_size: few; cdr3_nt: TGTGCCAGCAGTCCCTTAGCGGGAGTTCTTGAGCAGTTCTTC; cdr3_aa: CASSPLAGVLEQFF
v_call: TRBV27; d_call: -; j_call: TRBJ1-1; clone_size: many; cdr3_nt: TGTGCCAGCAGTCCTTGGGTCACGAGCACTGAAGCTTTCTTT; cdr3_aa: CASSPWVTSTEAFF
v_call: TRBV11-2; d_call: -; j_call: TRBJ2-2; clone_size: few; cdr3_nt: TGTGCCACCTCAGACAGACGAAACACCGGGGAGCTGTTTTTT; cdr3_aa: CATSDRRNTGELFF
v_call: TRBV28; d_call: TRBD1; j_call: TRBJ1-5; clone_size: many; cdr3_nt: TGTGCCAGCAGTCCCGTAACAGGGGGCTTAGGGGCCCAGCATTTT; cdr3_aa: CASSPVTGGLGAQHF
v_call: TRBV6-5; d_call: -; j_call: TRBJ1-5; clone_size: few; cdr3_nt: TGTGCCAGCAGCAAAGACGGGGGTAGGGACTATCAGCCCCAGCATTTT; cdr3_aa: CASSKDGGRDYQPQHF